This is a list of T cell receptor beta chains from one sample in a study of cytomegalovirus exposure and HLA in healthy donors. Sequencing used immunoSEQ multiplex PCR; TCRdb keeps in-frame clones, though not all of them. The sample gives about 100,000 clones, around 80% of which show up once; about 1.2% is in the top ten. The sequenced sample was PBMCs. The receptors stem from a woman between 18 and 30 years old in good health and CMV-seronegative. Each CDR3 is given with its conserved first and last residue. The D gene is left open where the match is weak. The size field is filled for only some rows; it gives once, few, many or a size class.

>TRBJ2-7|TRBV5-3|once|NA
CARSWGVDSYEQYF
TGTGCCAGAAGCTGGGGAGTAGACTCCTACGAGCAGTACTTC
>TRBJ2-2|TRBV5-4|NA|TRBD2
CASSLGLAGEGGELFF
TGTGCCAGCAGCCTCGGACTAGCGGGAGAGGGCGGGGAGCTGTTTTTT
>TRBJ2-3|TRBV5-1|NA|NA
CASSLVVATKDTQYF
TGCGCCAGCAGCTTGGTGGTAGCTACAAAAGATACGCAGTATTTT
>TRBJ2-7|TRBV11-2|NA|NA
CASSLVVLDEQYF
TGTGCCAGCAGCTTAGTCGTCCTAGACGAGCAGTACTTC
>TRBJ2-1|TRBV5-4|NA|NA
CASSLEGGTDRNEQFF
TGTGCCAGCAGCTTGGAAGGGGGGACAGATCGCAATGAGCAGTTCTTC
>TRBJ1-3|TRBV28|NA|TRBD1
CASSFPTGVSGNTIYF
TGTGCCAGCAGTTTCCCGACAGGGGTCTCTGGAAACACCATATATTTT
>TRBJ2-3|TRBV6-4|NA|TRBD2
CASSGLPAGGPDTQYF
TGTGCCAGCAGTGGGCTCCCAGCGGGAGGTCCGGATACGCAGTATTTT
>TRBJ2-3|TRBV4-1|NA|TRBD1
CASSRTGGTGTQYF
TGCGCCAGCAGCCGCACAGGGGGCACAGGTACGCAGTATTTT
>TRBJ2-7|TRBV5-4|NA|TRBD1
CASSHLPPPATGDYEQYF
TGTGCCAGCAGCCACCTCCCCCCTCCGGCGACAGGGGACTACGAGCAGTACTTC
>TRBJ1-5|TRBV19|NA|TRBD1
CAASQGARSNQPQHF
TGTGCAGCCTCACAGGGGGCGAGAAGCAATCAGCCCCAGCATTTT
>TRBJ2-5|TRBV15|few|TRBD1
CATNRDRGGSGETQYF
TGTGCCACCAATCGGGACAGGGGAGGTTCGGGAGAGACCCAGTACTTC
>TRBJ1-3|TRBV6-5|NA|NA
CASSYSGKAGNTIYF
TGTGCCAGCAGTTACTCCGGGAAGGCTGGAAACACCATATATTTT
>TRBJ2-5|TRBV7-2|NA|TRBD2
CASSLILAGRGKTQYF
TGTGCCAGCAGCTTAATACTAGCGGGTAGGGGGAAGACCCAGTACTTC
>TRBJ2-7|TRBV27|NA|TRBD1
CASRVTGVPYEQYF
TGTGCCAGCAGAGTAACAGGGGTCCCCTACGAGCAGTACTTC
>TRBJ2-3|TRBV20-1|few|NA
CSVMTDTQYF
TGCAGTGTCATGACAGATACGCAGTATTTT
>TRBJ2-6|TRBV28|few|NA
CASSRQISGANVLTF
TGTGCCAGCAGTCGCCAGATCTCTGGGGCCAACGTCCTGACTTTC
>TRBJ2-7|TRBV4-1|NA|TRBD2
CASSQAGGSREQYF
TGCGCCAGCAGCCAAGCGGGGGGGTCCCGCGAGCAGTACTTC
>TRBJ2-1|TRBV4-3|once|TRBD2
CASSQDLGAGGSYEQFF
TGCGCCAGCAGCCAAGATTTAGGAGCGGGGGGCAGCTATGAGCAGTTCTTC
>TRBJ1-1|TRBV19|NA|TRBD1
CASRGLRGRPMGTEAFF
TGTGCCAGTAGGGGCCTTAGGGGGCGACCAATGGGCACTGAAGCTTTCTTT
>TRBJ2-7|TRBV27|NA|TRBD1
CASSRTGAYYEQYF
TGTGCCAGCAGTCGGACAGGGGCCTACTACGAGCAGTACTTC
>TRBJ2-1|TRBV27|NA|NA
CASSDLLVTVGEQFF
TGTGCCAGCAGTGACCTGCTAGTGACGGTAGGTGAGCAGTTCTTC
>TRBJ1-1|TRBV30|NA|NA
CAWSVGGNTEAFF
TGTGCCTGGAGTGTCGGGGGGAACACTGAAGCTTTCTTT
>TRBJ2-1|TRBV18|few|NA
CASSPSRERASYNEQFF
TGTGCCAGCTCACCCAGTAGGGAGCGGGCGTCCTACAATGAGCAGTTCTTC
>TRBJ2-5|TRBV7-8|NA|NA
CASSLYLQVETQYF
TGTGCCAGCAGCTTATATCTACAGGTGGAGACCCAGTACTTC
>TRBJ2-7|TRBV19|NA|TRBD1
CASSWPGQASYEQYF
TGTGCCAGTAGTTGGCCGGGACAGGCCTCCTACGAGCAGTACTTC
>TRBJ2-1|TRBV28|NA|TRBD2
CASTLAGGLNEQFF
TGTGCCAGCACCCTAGCGGGGGGACTCAATGAGCAGTTCTTC
>TRBJ1-3|TRBV5-1|NA|TRBD1
CASRSGTGSGNTIYF
TGCGCCAGCAGGTCGGGGACAGGGTCTGGAAACACCATATATTTT
>TRBJ2-6|TRBV30|NA|NA
CAWRAGLSGANVLTF
TGTGCCTGGAGGGCAGGGTTGTCAGGGGCCAACGTCCTGACTTTC
>TRBJ2-3|TRBV5-4|NA|TRBD1
CASSRKTGQRTDTQYF
TGTGCCAGCAGCCGAAAAACGGGACAGCGCACAGATACGCAGTATTTT
>TRBJ2-1|TRBV19|NA|TRBD2
CASSRWEGLSSYNEQFF
TGTGCCAGTAGTAGGTGGGAGGGCCTGAGCTCCTACAATGAGCAGTTCTTC
>TRBJ1-1|TRBV6-7|NA|NA
CASSYLRGWRIEAFF
TGTGCCAGCAGTTACCTTAGGGGGTGGAGGATTGAAGCTTTCTTT
>TRBJ2-1|TRBV14|NA|NA
CASSQAYYNEQFF
TGTGCCAGCAGCCAGGCTTACTACAATGAGCAGTTCTTC
>TRBJ2-1|TRBV29-1|NA|TRBD1
CSVERGQGRHEQFF
TGCAGCGTTGAACGGGGACAGGGTAGGCATGAGCAGTTCTTC
>TRBJ2-7|TRBV6-7|NA|NA
CASSYLCYEQYF
TGTGCCAGCAGTTACCTCTGCTACGAGCAGTACTTC
>TRBJ1-3|TRBV30|NA|NA
CAWSSGGSGNTIYF
TGTGCCTGGAGTTCGGGGGGATCCGGAAACACCATATATTTT
>TRBJ2-7|TRBV15|NA|NA
CATSNDRQSFFYEQYF
TGTGCCACCAGCAACGACCGACAGTCTTTCTTTTACGAGCAGTACTTC
>TRBJ2-2|TRBV5-6|NA|NA
CASSLGPGGGRAGELFF
TGTGCCAGCAGCTTGGGGCCAGGGGGAGGAAGGGCCGGGGAGCTGTTTTTT
>TRBJ2-7|TRBV5-1|NA|NA
CASSSQARQAPLPVEQYF
TGCGCCAGCAGTTCACAAGCCAGACAGGCCCCCTTACCGGTCGAGCAGTACTTC
>TRBJ2-7|TRBV7-9|NA|TRBD1
CASSPGQGVFYEQYF
TGTGCCAGCAGCCCCGGACAGGGAGTCTTTTACGAGCAGTACTTC
>TRBJ1-1|TRBV27|NA|TRBD1
CASSQRTGPEAFF
TGTGCCAGCAGTCAAAGGACAGGGCCTGAAGCTTTCTTT
>TRBJ1-1|TRBV19|NA|NA
CASTQLPGGTEAFF
TGTGCCAGTACTCAGTTACCGGGAGGCACTGAAGCTTTCTTT